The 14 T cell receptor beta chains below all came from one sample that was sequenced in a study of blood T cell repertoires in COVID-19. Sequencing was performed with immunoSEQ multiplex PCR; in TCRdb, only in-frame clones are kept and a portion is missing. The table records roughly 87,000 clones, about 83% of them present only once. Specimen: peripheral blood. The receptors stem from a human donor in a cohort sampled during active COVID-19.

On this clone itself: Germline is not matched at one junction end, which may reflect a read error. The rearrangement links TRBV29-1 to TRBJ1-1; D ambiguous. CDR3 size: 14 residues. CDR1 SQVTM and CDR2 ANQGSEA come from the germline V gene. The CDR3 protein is CSVEGSARNTEAFF. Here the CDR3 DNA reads TGCAGCGTCGAAGGGAGCGCCAGGAACACTGAAGCTTTCTTT. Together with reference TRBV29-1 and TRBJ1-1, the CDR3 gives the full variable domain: SAVISQKPSRDICQRGTSLTIQCQVDSQVTMMFWYRQQPGQSLTLIATANQGSEATYESGFVIDKFPISRPNLTFSTLTVSNMSPEDSSIYLCSVEGSARNTEAFFGQGTRLTVV.

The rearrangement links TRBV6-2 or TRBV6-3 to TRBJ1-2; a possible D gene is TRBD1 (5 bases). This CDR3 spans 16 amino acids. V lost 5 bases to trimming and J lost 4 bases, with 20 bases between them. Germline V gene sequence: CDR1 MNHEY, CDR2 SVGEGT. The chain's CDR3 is CASSPTNLGGSYGYTF. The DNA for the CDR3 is TGTGCCAGCAGTCCCACGAACCTCGGGGGAAGCTATGGCTACACCTTC.

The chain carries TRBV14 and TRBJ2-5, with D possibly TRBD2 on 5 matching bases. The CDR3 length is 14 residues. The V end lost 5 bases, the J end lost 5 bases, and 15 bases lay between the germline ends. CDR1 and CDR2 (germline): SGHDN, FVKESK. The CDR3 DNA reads TGTGCCAGCAGCGGCATCGGTCCGGGGGAGACCCAGTACTTC. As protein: CASSGIGPGETQYF.

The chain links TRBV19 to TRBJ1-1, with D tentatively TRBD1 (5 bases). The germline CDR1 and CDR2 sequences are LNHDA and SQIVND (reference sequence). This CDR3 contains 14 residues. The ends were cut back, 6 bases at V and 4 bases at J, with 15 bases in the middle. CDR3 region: CASSPFPGGTEAFF. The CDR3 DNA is TGTGCCAGTAGCCCCTTCCCCGGGGGCACTGAAGCTTTCTTT. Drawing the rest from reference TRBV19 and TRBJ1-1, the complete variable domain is DGGITQSPKYLFRKEGQNVTLSCEQNLNHDAMYWYRQDPGQGLRLIYYSQIVNDFQKGDIAEGYSVSREKKESFPLTVTSAQKNPTAFYLCASSPFPGGTEAFFGQGTRLTVV.

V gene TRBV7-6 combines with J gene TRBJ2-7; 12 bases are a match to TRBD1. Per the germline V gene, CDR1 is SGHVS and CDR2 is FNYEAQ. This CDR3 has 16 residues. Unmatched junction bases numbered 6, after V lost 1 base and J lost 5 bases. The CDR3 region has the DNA TGTGCCAGCAGCTTAGAGGCCGGGACAGGGGGCAACGAGCAGTACTTC. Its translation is CASSLEAGTGGNEQYF. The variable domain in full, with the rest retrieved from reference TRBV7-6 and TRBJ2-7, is GAGVSQSPRYKVTKRGQDVALRCDPISGHVSLYWYRQALGQGPEFLTYFNYEAQQDKSGLPNDRFSAERPEGSISTLTIQRTEQRDSAMYRCASSLEAGTGGNEQYFGPGTRLTVT.

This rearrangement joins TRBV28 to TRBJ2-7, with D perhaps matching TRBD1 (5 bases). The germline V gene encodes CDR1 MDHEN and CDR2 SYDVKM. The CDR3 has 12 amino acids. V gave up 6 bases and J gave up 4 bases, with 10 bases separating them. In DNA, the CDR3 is TGTGCCAGCAGACTCCAGGGTTACGAGCAGTACTTC. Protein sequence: CASRLQGYEQYF.

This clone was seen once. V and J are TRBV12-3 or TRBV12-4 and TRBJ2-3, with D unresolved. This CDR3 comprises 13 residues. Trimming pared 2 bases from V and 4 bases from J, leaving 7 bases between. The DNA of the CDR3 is TGTGCCAGCAGTTTAACGAGCGCAGATACGCAGTATTTT. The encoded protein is CASSLTSADTQYF.

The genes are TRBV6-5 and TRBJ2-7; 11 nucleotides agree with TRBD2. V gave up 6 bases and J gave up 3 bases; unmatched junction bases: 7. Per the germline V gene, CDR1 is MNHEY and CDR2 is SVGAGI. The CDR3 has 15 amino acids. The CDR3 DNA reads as TGTGCCAGCAGCCAAACTAGCGGGAGTATCTACGAGCAGTACTTC. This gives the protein CASSQTSGSIYEQYF.

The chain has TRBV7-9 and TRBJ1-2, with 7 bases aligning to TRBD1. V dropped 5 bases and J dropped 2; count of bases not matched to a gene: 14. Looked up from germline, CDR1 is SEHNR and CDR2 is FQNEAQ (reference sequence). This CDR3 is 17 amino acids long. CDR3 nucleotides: TGTGCCAGCAGCCGCGGGGCCACCCCACAGGGGAACTATGGCTACACCTTC. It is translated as CASSRGATPQGNYGYTF.

CDR3 protein: CASSPGPGTSGRGDTQYF. The DNA for the CDR3 is TGCGCCAGCAGCCCCGGTCCCGGGACTAGCGGGAGGGGAGATACGCAGTATTTT. The chain employs TRBV4-1 and TRBJ2-3; 16 bases fit TRBD2. This CDR3 comprises 18 residues. Germline V gives CDR1 MGHRA, CDR2 YSYEKL. V shed 4 bases and J 5 bases; nucleotides not matched to a gene: 9.

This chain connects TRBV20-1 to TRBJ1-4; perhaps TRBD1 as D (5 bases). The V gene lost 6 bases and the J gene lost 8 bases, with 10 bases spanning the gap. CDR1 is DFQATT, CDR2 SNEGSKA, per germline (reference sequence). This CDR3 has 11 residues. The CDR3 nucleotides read TGCAGTGCCGCGGGGGGAGAAAAACTGTTTTTT. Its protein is CSAAGGEKLFF.

CDR3 coding DNA: TGTGCCAGCAGCTTAGACTCGGGGGGCGCTAAGACCCAGTACTTC. Protein product: CASSLDSGGAKTQYF. The chain joins TRBV7-2 to TRBJ2-5, with D possibly being TRBD2 (7 bases). Germline V CDR1 and CDR2: SGHTA, FQGNSA. Trimming took 1 base from V and 6 from J, leaving 15 bases between them. The CDR3 extends over 15 amino acids.

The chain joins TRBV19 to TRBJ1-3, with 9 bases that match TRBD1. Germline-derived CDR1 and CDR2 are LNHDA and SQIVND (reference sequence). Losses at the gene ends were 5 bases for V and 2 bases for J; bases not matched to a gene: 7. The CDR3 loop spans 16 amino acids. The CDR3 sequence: CASSPNRGLAGNTIYF. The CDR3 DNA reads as TGTGCCAGTAGTCCAAACAGGGGGCTGGCTGGAAACACCATATATTTT.

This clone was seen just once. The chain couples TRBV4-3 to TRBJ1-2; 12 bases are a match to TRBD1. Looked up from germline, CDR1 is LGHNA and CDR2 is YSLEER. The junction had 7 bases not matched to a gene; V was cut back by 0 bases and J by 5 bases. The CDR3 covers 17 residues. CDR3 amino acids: CASSQDKGTGGGYGYTF. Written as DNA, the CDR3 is TGCGCCAGCAGCCAAGATAAGGGGACAGGGGGCGGTTATGGCTACACCTTC.